Listed below are T cell receptor beta chains from one sample, sequenced in a study of shared T cell receptors in the human thymus. The method was immunoSEQ multiplex PCR; TCRdb's version includes in-frame clones alone and lacks a portion of them. The data contain some 700,000 clones, approximately 85% of them singletons. The same sample was also studied in work on human thymus T cells.

The source material was thymocytes. Receptor source: a girl in the first two years of life with a congenital heart defect. The CDR3 runs from the conserved cysteine through the conserved F or W. Each record gives: CDR3 DNA, CDR3 protein, V gene, J gene, clone size, CDR3 length, D gene. D genes are given only for firm matches. The size of a clone is reported for some rows only, either as once, few or many, or as a class for expanded clones.

TGTGCCATCACCTCTAGCAGCCAGAACACCGGGGAGCTGTTTTTT	CAITSSSQNTGELFF	TRBV10-3	TRBJ2-2	-	15	-
TGTGCCAGCAGCTTAGTAGGTTGTCAGGGGGTTTTTGGTGAGCAGTTCTTC	CASSLVGCQGVFGEQFF	TRBV11-2	TRBJ2-1	-	17	TRBD1
TGTGCCAGCAGTTACCCTGACAGCTCCTACGAGCAGTACTTC	CASSYPDSSYEQYF	TRBV6-6	TRBJ2-7	few	14	-
TGTGCTAGTGGTACCGGACAGGGGAAGGACTATGGCTACACCTTC	CASGTGQGKDYGYTF	TRBV12-5	TRBJ1-2	-	15	TRBD1
TGCGCCAGCAGCCACCCGGGACAAAGCTCTGGAAACACCATATATTTT	CASSHPGQSSGNTIYF	TRBV4-1	TRBJ1-3	-	16	-
TGCGCCAGCAGCGCCGGACAGGGCGCTCCCTCTGGGGCCAACGTCCTGACTTTC	CASSAGQGAPSGANVLTF	TRBV5-1	TRBJ2-6	-	18	TRBD1
TGTGCCACCAGGTGGACAGGGAGCTACGAGCAGTACTTC	CATRWTGSYEQYF	TRBV15	TRBJ2-7	-	13	TRBD1
TGTGCCAGCAGCTCCCTGAGAGACAAAACTCTTGAAGCTTTCTTT	CASSSLRDKTLEAFF	TRBV11-2	TRBJ1-1	-	15	-
TGTGCCAGCAGCTTAGGGACGGGGTGGATCAATCAGCCCCAGCATTTT	CASSLGTGWINQPQHF	TRBV11-2	TRBJ1-5	-	16	-
TGTGCCAGCCACCGAAACCACCCGGCTAGCGAAGGTGTGGAGACCCAGTACTTC	CASHRNHPASEGVETQYF	TRBV25-1	TRBJ2-5	-	18	-
TGTGCCAGCAGCTTAGCGCGTACTAGCGGGGGGGCCACAGAGACCCAGTACTTC	CASSLARTSGGATETQYF	TRBV7-9	TRBJ2-5	-	18	TRBD2
TGCGCCAGCAGCCTTTGGACAGGCCCCGATGGCTACACCTTC	CASSLWTGPDGYTF	TRBV4-3	TRBJ1-2	once	14	TRBD1
TGTGCCAGCAGCTTAGGAGGGGTGGACAGGGTTGGAAACACCATATATTTT	CASSLGGVDRVGNTIYF	TRBV11-2	TRBJ1-3	-	17	TRBD1
TGTGCCAGCAGCTTGACCGTCCTAGCGGGGGGATCCGGGGAGCTGTTTTTT	CASSLTVLAGGSGELFF	TRBV7-2	TRBJ2-2	-	17	TRBD2
TGTGCCAGCAGCTTAGCCGGGGATTCCTACGAGCAGTACTTC	CASSLAGDSYEQYF	TRBV7-9	TRBJ2-7	-	14	-
TGTGCCAGCAGCTTATGCGTAGGGACTAGACCCTACGAGCAGTACTTC	CASSLCVGTRPYEQYF	TRBV7-8	TRBJ2-7	-	16	TRBD2
TGTGCCAGCAGCTGCGGGACAGGGGAATACAATCAGCCCCAGCATTTT	CASSCGTGEYNQPQHF	TRBV11-2	TRBJ1-5	-	16	TRBD1
TGCACCAGCAGCCAAGACACCAACAAGAAAATTCTAGGGAAGGGGTCGGAAGCTTTCTTT	CTSSQDTNKKILGKGSEAFF	TRBV1	TRBJ1-1	-	20	-
TGCGCCAGCAGCCCGGAGGAGACCTACTATGGCTACACCTTC	CASSPEETYYGYTF	TRBV5-1	TRBJ1-2	-	14	-
TGTGCCAGCAGACCTATGGAGGGGGACAGCTACAATGAGCAGTTCTTC	CASRPMEGDSYNEQFF	TRBV7-8	TRBJ2-1	-	16	-
TGTGCTAGTGGTCCTAACCTGCGCTCCTCGAGCTCCTACAATGAGCAGTTCTTC	CASGPNLRSSSSYNEQFF	TRBV12-5	TRBJ2-1	-	18	-
TGCAGTGCAAATAAGGGGAGGCCCCAGTACTTC	CSANKGRPQYF	TRBV20-1	TRBJ2-5	-	11	-
TGCGCCAGCAGCCCCGTGGAGACCCAGTACTTC	CASSPVETQYF	TRBV23-1	TRBJ2-5	few	11	-
TGTGCCAGCAATTTGTGCGGGGAGAGGGGAAATTCACCCCTCCACTTT	CASNLCGERGNSPLHF	TRBV2	TRBJ1-6	-	16	-
TGTGCCAGTAGTATACCGCCCGGGAACGGAAACACCATATATTTT	CASSIPPGNGNTIYF	TRBV19	TRBJ1-3	-	15	-
TGCAGTGCTAGAGCAGGGGGAACCATATATTTT	CSARAGGTIYF	TRBV20-1	TRBJ1-3	-	11	TRBD1
TGTGCCTGGAGTACCCCACGACCTAGAGCCGGGGAGCTGTTTTTT	CAWSTPRPRAGELFF	TRBV30	TRBJ2-2	-	15	-
TGCGCCAGCAGCGTGGACCGGGACAGGGGGTGGACTGAAGCTTTCTTT	CASSVDRDRGWTEAFF	TRBV5-1	TRBJ1-1	-	16	TRBD1
TGTGCCAGTCGAGCACAGGGGGCTGGAAAGGAAGGCTACACCTTC	CASRAQGAGKEGYTF	TRBV27	TRBJ1-2	-	15	TRBD1
TGTGCCAGCAGCTGTAGACAGGGCCGCACTGAAGCTTTCTTT	CASSCRQGRTEAFF	TRBV5-4	TRBJ1-1	once	14	TRBD1
TGCAGTGCTGGGGGGGATACGCAGTATTTT	CSAGGDTQYF	TRBV20-1	TRBJ2-3	-	10	-
TGTGCCAGCAGCTTATCGGAGGGGAGGGGGGGTCAGCCCCAGCATTTT	CASSLSEGRGGQPQHF	TRBV7-8	TRBJ1-5	-	16	-
TGTGCCTGGAGTCCCCGGGACTTCCAACCCGAACATACGCAGTATTTT	CAWSPRDFQPEHTQYF	TRBV30	TRBJ2-3	-	16	-
TGTGCCAGCATGGGGGGGCTCCCGAACACCGGGGAGCTGTTTTTT	CASMGGLPNTGELFF	TRBV6-1	TRBJ2-2	-	15	-
TGTGCCAGCAGCCTTACCGGGACAGGGACGAACACTGAAGCTTTCTTT	CASSLTGTGTNTEAFF	TRBV27	TRBJ1-1	-	16	TRBD1
TGTGCCAGCAGCGCAAGGGGACAGGGGAACCAAGAGACCCAGTACTTC	CASSARGQGNQETQYF	TRBV9	TRBJ2-5	-	16	TRBD1
TGCGCCAGCAGCTTCCCACAGGGGGCTAGCGGAAACACCGGGGAGCTGTTTTTT	CASSFPQGASGNTGELFF	TRBV5-1	TRBJ2-2	-	18	TRBD1
TGTGCCAGCTCACCGGACGGACAGGGTGGTCAGCCCCAGCATTTT	CASSPDGQGGQPQHF	TRBV18	TRBJ1-5	-	15	TRBD1
TGTGCCAGCAGCTTAGAGAGATGGGGACGACAGGGGGACACTGAAGCTTTCTTT	CASSLERWGRQGDTEAFF	TRBV7-6	TRBJ1-1	once	18	TRBD1
TGTGCCAGCAGCTTGGGTCCCGAAGGGGACACCATATATTTT	CASSLGPEGDTIYF	TRBV5-4	TRBJ1-3	-	14	-
TGCGCCAGCAGCCAAGGCCGGGGGAATGCAGTCCTCCTCTATGGCTACACCTTC	CASSQGRGNAVLLYGYTF	TRBV4-1	TRBJ1-2	-	18	-
TGCGCCAGCAGCCAGGTACAGGCCGGCTATGGCTACACCTTC	CASSQVQAGYGYTF	TRBV4-1	TRBJ1-2	-	14	-
TGTGCCAGCAGCTTATTTGGCAGGGGAGCGAGCTACACCTTC	CASSLFGRGASYTF	TRBV11-2	TRBJ1-2	-	14	-
TGCGCCAGCAGCTCTTCCACTTTCGCGTATACGCAGTATTTT	CASSSSTFAYTQYF	TRBV5-1	TRBJ2-3	-	14	-
TGTGCCAGTAGTATTGCCGGACAGGGCGAGGACACTGAAGCTTTCTTT	CASSIAGQGEDTEAFF	TRBV19	TRBJ1-1	-	16	TRBD1
TGTGCCAGCAGCTTACTTAGCGGGGGGCTCTACGAGCAGTACTTC	CASSLLSGGLYEQYF	TRBV7-2	TRBJ2-7	-	15	TRBD2
TGTGCCAGCAGCCAAGATCCGGGGGGTAACTATGGCTACACCTTC	CASSQDPGGNYGYTF	TRBV14	TRBJ1-2	-	15	-
TGTGCCAGCAGATTCTCTTCCCTTCCGAACACTGAAGCTTTCTTT	CASRFSSLPNTEAFF	TRBV6-5	TRBJ1-1	-	15	-
TGCGCCAGCAGCCGATCTGAACATGGCAGCAATCAGCCCCAGCATTTT	CASSRSEHGSNQPQHF	TRBV4-1	TRBJ1-5	-	16	-
TGTGCCAGCAGCCAAAGTGAGACAGAACGGCGAGGTCCTGAAGCTTTCTTT	CASSQSETERRGPEAFF	TRBV14	TRBJ1-1	-	17	-
TGTGCCAGCAGCTTGGGTCTCAGTGGAAACACCATATATTTT	CASSLGLSGNTIYF	TRBV5-6	TRBJ1-3	-	14	-
TGTGCCACATACCCTCGGGGGGGCCCCTACAATGAGCAGTTCTTC	CATYPRGGPYNEQFF	TRBV10-3	TRBJ2-1	-	15	TRBD2
TGTGCCAGCAGTCCTAGTTGGAACACTGAAGCTTTCTTT	CASSPSWNTEAFF	TRBV7-3	TRBJ1-1	-	13	-
TGTGCCAGCAGTTACCGGACAGCAAATTCACCCCTCCACTTT	CASSYRTANSPLHF	TRBV6-5	TRBJ1-6	-	14	-
TGTGCTAGTGGTTCCTTTTCTTATGGCTACACCTTC	CASGSFSYGYTF	TRBV12-5	TRBJ1-2	-	12	-
TGTGCCAGCAGTTGTACACCCAGGGCCGCAACTAATGAAAAACTGTTTTTT	CASSCTPRAATNEKLFF	TRBV28	TRBJ1-4	-	17	-
TGTGCCAGCACTCCTCGGCGGGGGGGCTTCATGTGGCAGTACTTC	CASTPRRGGFMWQYF	TRBV6-5	TRBJ2-7	-	15	TRBD2
TGCGCCAGCAGCCAAGATTTGGGACAGCGCCACTATGGCTACACCTTC	CASSQDLGQRHYGYTF	TRBV4-3	TRBJ1-2	-	16	TRBD1
TGTGCCAGCAGCCCGGGGACAGTATCAACTAATGAAAAACTGTTTTTT	CASSPGTVSTNEKLFF	TRBV7-6	TRBJ1-4	-	16	TRBD1